These 5 T cell receptor beta chains were all obtained from the same sample, sequenced in a study of blood T cell repertoires in COVID-19. The repertoire was sequenced with immunoSEQ multiplex PCR; TCRdb's copy has only in-frame clones and lacks some. The sample has about 310,000 clones; approximately 89% are singletons. The specimen was peripheral blood. The source of these receptors is a woman aged 45 to 65 who had recovered from COVID-19.

This chain joins TRBV28 and TRBJ1-2; no clear D. Deletions cut 5 bases from V and 4 bases from J, with 11 bases between. There are 13 residues in the CDR3. Germline-derived CDR1 and CDR2 are MDHEN and SYDVKM. DNA of the CDR3: TGTGCCAGCAGTCCCCCGGGGAGCTATGGCTACACCTTC. Amino acid sequence: CASSPPGSYGYTF.

This clone has just one count. The chain couples TRBV11-1 to TRBJ1-1; no definite D call. V was shortened by 1 base and J by 5 bases, with 8 bases between the two germline ends. The length of the CDR3 is 13 residues. Per germline, CDR1 SGHAT and CDR2 FQDESV (reference sequence). The CDR3 loop reads CASSLGLETEAFF. The CDR3 DNA reads as TGTGCCAGCAGCTTAGGTTTGGAGACTGAAGCTTTCTTT.

V gene TRBV28 combines with J gene TRBJ2-1, with 12 bases matching TRBD2. Germline V CDR1 and CDR2: MDHEN, SYDVKM. This CDR3 has 18 residues. Unmatched junction bases numbered 8, after V lost 5 bases and J lost 0 bases. For the CDR3, the DNA is TGTGCCAGCAGTCCCGGGACTAGCGGGTGGAGCTCCTACAATGAGCAGTTCTTC. Amino acid sequence: CASSPGTSGWSSYNEQFF.

The genes are TRBV19 and TRBJ1-5; 10 positions agree with TRBD1. The germline V gene encodes CDR1 LNHDA and CDR2 SQIVND (reference sequence). The CDR3 spans 13 residues. Trimming at V came to 6 bases and at J to 6 bases, leaving 2 bases not matched to a gene. CDR3 residues: CASSRQGAQPQHF. Here the CDR3 DNA reads TGTGCCAGTAGCAGACAGGGGGCTCAGCCCCAGCATTTT.

This chain uses TRBV7-2 with TRBJ2-2; 9 bases agree with TRBD1. Trimming took 5 bases from V and 3 from J; bases not matched to a gene: 10. The CDR3 has 17 amino acids. Germline V gene data show CDR1 as SGHTA and CDR2 as FQGNSA. CDR3 nucleotide sequence: TGTGCCAGCAGCACCCCCGGGACAGGGAGCGACACCGGGGAGCTGTTTTTT. Amino acids: CASSTPGTGSDTGELFF. The full variable domain, in which reference TRBV7-2 and TRBJ2-2 provide the parts outside the CDR3, is GAGVSQSPSNKVTEKGKDVELRCDPISGHTALYWYRQSLGQGLEFLIYFQGNSAPDKSGLPSDRFSAERTGGSVSTLTIQRTQQEDSAVYLCASSTPGTGSDTGELFFGEGSRLTVL.